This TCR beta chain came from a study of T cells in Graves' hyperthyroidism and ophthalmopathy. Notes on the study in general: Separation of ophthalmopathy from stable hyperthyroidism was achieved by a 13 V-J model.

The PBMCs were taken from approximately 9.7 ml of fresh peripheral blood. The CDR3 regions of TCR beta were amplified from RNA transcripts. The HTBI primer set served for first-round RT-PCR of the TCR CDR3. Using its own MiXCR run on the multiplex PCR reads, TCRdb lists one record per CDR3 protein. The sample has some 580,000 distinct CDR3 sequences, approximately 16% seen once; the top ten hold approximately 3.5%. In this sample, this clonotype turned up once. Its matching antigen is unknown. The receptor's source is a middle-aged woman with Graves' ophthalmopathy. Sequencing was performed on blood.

The DNA of the CDR3 is TGTGCCATCAGTGACGGACAGGGGGCTGATGGCTACACCTTC. It yields the protein CAISDGQGADGYTF. The chain is built from TRBV10-3 and TRBJ1-2; 11 bases align to TRBD1. The CDR3 sequence is 14 residues long. The ends lost 3 bases at V and 6 bases at J; junction bases unmatched: 3. The germline V gene has CDR1 ENHRY and CDR2 SYGVKD.